This note documents a single TCR beta chain sequence. Antigen unknown. Germline V gene data show CDR1 as SGHRS and CDR2 as YFSETQ. The CDR3 is 16 residues long. V was clipped by 3 bases and J by 3 bases; unmatched bases: 2. This sample was included in a study of cytomegalovirus exposure and HLA in healthy donors. Study-wide results and limits: Altogether, 170 or so TCR beta chains were recorded as cytomegalovirus-associated. Segments of the TCR beta V type were, in most cases, productive about 90% or about 30% of the time in an earlier analysis.

Use of 60 Vbeta and 13 Jbeta primers characterized the PCR. Measured with immunoSEQ multiplex PCR; TCRdb has only the in-frame clones, and not every one. Seen in this sample are 30,000 to 35,000 clones; the ten most common clones hold 3% to 4%. This TCR was recovered from a woman aged 40 to 50 in good health and CMV-seropositive. The specimen sequenced was PBMCs. This chain uses TRBV5-1 with TRBJ2-1, with 14 bases matching TRBD2. CDR3 protein: CASSSGLAGDYNEQFF. CDR3 coding DNA: TGCGCCAGCAGCTCGGGACTAGCGGGGGACTACAATGAGCAGTTCTTC.